The rows below give T cell receptor beta chains drawn from one sample of a study of T cell changes during pregnancy in multiple sclerosis. Measured with immunoSEQ multiplex PCR; TCRdb has only the in-frame clones, and not every one. The table includes almost 95,000 clones, 92% detected once. The sample here was peripheral blood, taken in the first trimester of pregnancy. The receptor source for this set is a female donor with multiple sclerosis, enrolled in a pregnancy study. The CDR3 runs from the conserved cysteine through the conserved F or W. The D gene is left open where the match is weak. Where a row states a size, it is once, few, many or the class of an expanded clone; other rows omit it.

cdr3_aa: CAWSEIPGQGPYYEQYF
cdr3_nt: TGTGCCTGGAGTGAGATCCCCGGACAGGGTCCCTACTACGAGCAGTACTTC
j_call: TRBJ2-7
clone_size: -
v_call: TRBV30
d_call: TRBD1

cdr3_aa: CASSPPRGMNTEAFF
cdr3_nt: TGTGCCAGCTCACCACCGAGAGGGATGAACACTGAAGCTTTCTTT
j_call: TRBJ1-1
clone_size: -
v_call: TRBV18
d_call: -

cdr3_aa: CASSFLRQNTEAFF
cdr3_nt: TGTGCCAGCAGCTTCCTTCGACAGAACACTGAAGCTTTCTTT
j_call: TRBJ1-1
clone_size: many
v_call: TRBV11-2
d_call: -

cdr3_aa: CAWSVGRGETQYF
cdr3_nt: TGTGCCTGGAGTGTCGGCAGGGGTGAGACCCAGTACTTC
j_call: TRBJ2-5
clone_size: once
v_call: TRBV30
d_call: -

cdr3_aa: CASIRPGARYEQYF
cdr3_nt: TGTGCCAGCATCCGCCCTGGGGCCAGGTACGAGCAGTACTTC
j_call: TRBJ2-7
clone_size: -
v_call: TRBV27
d_call: -

cdr3_aa: CASSKAGTERSPIYF
cdr3_nt: TGTGCCAGCAGTAAAGCCGGGACAGAACGTTCCCCCATATATTTT
j_call: TRBJ1-3
clone_size: few
v_call: TRBV28
d_call: TRBD1

cdr3_aa: CASSGGFTGELFF
cdr3_nt: TGTGCCAGCAGTGGGGGCTTTACCGGGGAGCTGTTTTTT
j_call: TRBJ2-2
clone_size: -
v_call: TRBV28
d_call: -

cdr3_aa: CASSPRAGGPYEQYF
cdr3_nt: TGCGCCAGCAGCCCCCGGGCGGGAGGGCCCTACGAGCAGTACTTC
j_call: TRBJ2-7
clone_size: -
v_call: TRBV4-3
d_call: TRBD2

cdr3_aa: CAWSVRRTGPMVQPQHF
cdr3_nt: TGTGCCTGGAGTGTGCGCCGGACAGGGCCTATGGTGCAGCCCCAGCATTTT
j_call: TRBJ1-5
clone_size: -
v_call: TRBV30
d_call: TRBD1

cdr3_aa: CASSRQGGRDDGYTF
cdr3_nt: TGTGCCAGTAGTCGACAGGGCGGGCGAGATGATGGCTACACCTTC
j_call: TRBJ1-2
clone_size: -
v_call: TRBV19
d_call: TRBD1

cdr3_aa: CASSLAGGFQETQYF
cdr3_nt: TGTGCCAGCAGCTTGGCCGGAGGGTTCCAAGAGACCCAGTACTTC
j_call: TRBJ2-5
clone_size: once
v_call: TRBV5-4
d_call: -

cdr3_aa: CSVAVRAEGANVLTF
cdr3_nt: TGCAGCGTTGCTGTCAGGGCAGAAGGGGCCAACGTCCTGACTTTC
j_call: TRBJ2-6
clone_size: few
v_call: TRBV29-1
d_call: -

cdr3_aa: CASSLAGSEQYF
cdr3_nt: TGCGCCAGCAGCTTGGCGGGGTCCGAGCAGTACTTC
j_call: TRBJ2-7
clone_size: -
v_call: TRBV5-1
d_call: -

cdr3_aa: CASSWGTGRNEQYF
cdr3_nt: TGTGCCAGCAGTTGGGGGACAGGGCGCAACGAGCAGTACTTC
j_call: TRBJ2-7
clone_size: -
v_call: TRBV28
d_call: TRBD1

cdr3_aa: CASSPTSGEGEAFF
cdr3_nt: TGCGCCAGCAGCCCTACGAGCGGGGAGGGCGAAGCTTTCTTT
j_call: TRBJ1-1
clone_size: -
v_call: TRBV5-1
d_call: -

cdr3_aa: CASSPPGPGGGYTF
cdr3_nt: TGTGCCAGCTCACCTCCGGGTCCCGGCGGTGGCTACACCTTC
j_call: TRBJ1-2
clone_size: -
v_call: TRBV18
d_call: -

cdr3_aa: CASSGQLSGNTIYF
cdr3_nt: TGTGCCAGCAGCGGACAGCTCTCTGGAAACACCATATATTTT
j_call: TRBJ1-3
clone_size: few
v_call: TRBV2
d_call: -

cdr3_aa: CASSFLRGEAFF
cdr3_nt: TGTGCCAGTAGTTTCCTAAGGGGTGAAGCTTTCTTT
j_call: TRBJ1-1
clone_size: once
v_call: TRBV19
d_call: -

cdr3_aa: CASSPGLAGYEQYF
cdr3_nt: TGCGCCAGCAGCCCGGGACTAGCGGGCTACGAGCAGTACTTC
j_call: TRBJ2-7
clone_size: -
v_call: TRBV4-3
d_call: TRBD2

cdr3_aa: CASSLLGGSYNEQFF
cdr3_nt: TGTGCCAGCAGTTTACTGGGAGGCTCCTACAATGAGCAGTTCTTC
j_call: TRBJ2-1
clone_size: once
v_call: TRBV27
d_call: -

cdr3_aa: CASSQAADSRQETQYF
cdr3_nt: TGCGCCAGCAGCCAAGCCGCGGACAGTCGACAAGAGACCCAGTACTTC
j_call: TRBJ2-5
clone_size: -
v_call: TRBV4-1
d_call: -

cdr3_aa: CASRAGGSYEQYF
cdr3_nt: TGTGCCAGCAGAGCAGGGGGCAGCTACGAGCAGTACTTC
j_call: TRBJ2-7
clone_size: -
v_call: TRBV7-9
d_call: TRBD1

cdr3_aa: CASSLTDNYGYTF
cdr3_nt: TGTGCCAGCAGCTTGACAGATAACTATGGCTACACCTTC
j_call: TRBJ1-2
clone_size: -
v_call: TRBV11-2
d_call: -

cdr3_aa: CASSGGLSGNTIYF
cdr3_nt: TGTGCCAGCAGCGGCGGGCTCTCTGGAAACACCATATATTTT
j_call: TRBJ1-3
clone_size: -
v_call: TRBV9
d_call: -

cdr3_aa: CASSLGTSGQETQYF
cdr3_nt: TGTGCCAGCAGCTTGGGGACTAGCGGCCAAGAGACCCAGTACTTC
j_call: TRBJ2-5
clone_size: -
v_call: TRBV5-4
d_call: TRBD2

cdr3_aa: CASSLSSRQGNTEAFF
cdr3_nt: TGTGCCAGCAGTTTATCGAGCCGGCAGGGGAACACTGAAGCTTTCTTT
j_call: TRBJ1-1
clone_size: once
v_call: TRBV27
d_call: -

cdr3_aa: CASSFGGPFYGYTF
cdr3_nt: TGTGCCAGCAGTTTCGGGGGGCCATTCTATGGCTACACCTTC
j_call: TRBJ1-2
clone_size: -
v_call: TRBV28
d_call: -

cdr3_aa: CSALLAGVKNEQFF
cdr3_nt: TGCAGCGCCCTGTTAGCGGGAGTTAAGAATGAGCAGTTCTTC
j_call: TRBJ2-1
clone_size: -
v_call: TRBV29-1
d_call: TRBD2

cdr3_aa: CASSLVFSGRDTQYF
cdr3_nt: TGTGCCAGCAGTTTAGTGTTTAGCGGGAGGGATACGCAGTATTTT
j_call: TRBJ2-3
clone_size: -
v_call: TRBV27
d_call: TRBD2

cdr3_aa: CASSLPYILNTEAFF
cdr3_nt: TGTGCCAGCAGCTTACCCTATATTTTGAACACTGAAGCTTTCTTT
j_call: TRBJ1-1
clone_size: -
v_call: TRBV7-9
d_call: -

cdr3_aa: CASSLGGAGDIKNEQFF
cdr3_nt: TGCGCCAGCAGCCTCGGAGGAGCGGGAGATATTAAAAATGAGCAGTTCTTC
j_call: TRBJ2-1
clone_size: -
v_call: TRBV10-1
d_call: TRBD2

cdr3_aa: CASGRDQPQHF
cdr3_nt: TGTGCCAGCGGCCGGGATCAGCCCCAGCATTTT
j_call: TRBJ1-5
clone_size: -
v_call: TRBV25-1
d_call: -

cdr3_aa: CASSLEGQGNTEAFF
cdr3_nt: TGCGCCAGCAGCTTGGAAGGACAGGGGAACACTGAAGCTTTCTTT
j_call: TRBJ1-1
clone_size: -
v_call: TRBV5-1
d_call: TRBD1

cdr3_aa: CASSEWRLAAVSYNEQFF
cdr3_nt: TGCGCCAGCAGTGAGTGGAGACTAGCGGCAGTCTCCTACAATGAGCAGTTCTTC
j_call: TRBJ2-1
clone_size: -
v_call: TRBV10-1
d_call: TRBD2

cdr3_aa: CASSAGLPPGETQYF
cdr3_nt: TGTGCCAGCAGTGCGGGACTCCCCCCCGGAGAGACCCAGTACTTC
j_call: TRBJ2-5
clone_size: -
v_call: TRBV9
d_call: -

cdr3_aa: CASSRGYEQYF
cdr3_nt: TGTGCCAGCAGCCGCGGGTACGAGCAGTACTTC
j_call: TRBJ2-7
clone_size: -
v_call: TRBV2
d_call: -

cdr3_aa: CASSYLTGRNTEAFF
cdr3_nt: TGTGCCAGCAGCTACCTGACAGGGAGGAACACTGAAGCTTTCTTT
j_call: TRBJ1-1
clone_size: -
v_call: TRBV7-9
d_call: TRBD1

cdr3_aa: CASTRTAGVLNEQFF
cdr3_nt: TGTGCCAGCACCAGAACAGCGGGTGTCCTCAATGAGCAGTTCTTC
j_call: TRBJ2-1
clone_size: -
v_call: TRBV6-4
d_call: -

cdr3_aa: CASSWAGDNEQFF
cdr3_nt: TGTGCCAGCAGCTGGGCGGGTGACAATGAGCAGTTCTTC
j_call: TRBJ2-1
clone_size: -
v_call: TRBV11-3
d_call: -

cdr3_aa: CASSLLAGGVRTDTQYF
cdr3_nt: TGTGCCAGCAGCCTACTAGCGGGAGGTGTAAGAACAGATACGCAGTATTTT
j_call: TRBJ2-3
clone_size: -
v_call: TRBV5-6
d_call: TRBD2

cdr3_aa: CASSFAGVINEKLFF
cdr3_nt: TGTGCCAGCAGCTTCGCAGGGGTTATTAATGAAAAACTGTTTTTT
j_call: TRBJ1-4
clone_size: -
v_call: TRBV5-6
d_call: -

cdr3_aa: CASSEGPGRLYGYTF
cdr3_nt: TGTGCCAGCAGTGAAGGCCCGGGGAGGCTCTATGGCTACACCTTC
j_call: TRBJ1-2
clone_size: -
v_call: TRBV6-1
d_call: -

cdr3_aa: CASSITSGSNMAYEQYF
cdr3_nt: TGTGCCAGTAGTATAACTAGCGGGAGTAACATGGCGTACGAGCAGTACTTC
j_call: TRBJ2-7
clone_size: -
v_call: TRBV19
d_call: TRBD2

cdr3_aa: CASTGVDSRAFF
cdr3_nt: TGTGCCAGCACCGGAGTCGACAGTCGGGCTTTCTTT
j_call: TRBJ1-1
clone_size: -
v_call: TRBV5-8
d_call: -

cdr3_aa: CASSPSGGRETQYF
cdr3_nt: TGCGCCAGCAGCCCATCAGGGGGCCGAGAGACCCAGTACTTC
j_call: TRBJ2-5
clone_size: -
v_call: TRBV5-1
d_call: TRBD1

cdr3_aa: CASSLQPNIGWGLEDEQFF
cdr3_nt: TGTGCCAGCTCGCTCCAGCCTAACATCGGCTGGGGGCTTGAGGATGAGCAGTTCTTC
j_call: TRBJ2-1
clone_size: -
v_call: TRBV18
d_call: -